The subject of this entry is one T cell receptor beta chain. Its target is unknown. The sample comes from a study of cytomegalovirus exposure and HLA in healthy donors. Background on the study: In a later analysis, it was reported that the approximately 110 validation repertoires had been produced on the same platform as the 550 to 700 repertoires belonging to the first cohort.

V trimming: 5 bases; J trimming: 3 bases; junction bases outside the gene matches: 4. CDR1 and CDR2 (germline): SGHTA, FQGTGA. CDR3 length: 13 amino acids. General observations from the study: While the bulk of TCR sequences proved rare, some public TCRs turned up in many donors.

The protocol was immunoSEQ multiplex PCR, while the TCRdb copy is restricted to in-frame clones and leaves out a portion. The table records about 110,000 clones, about 88% of them present only once. The chain combines TRBV7-3 with TRBJ2-7; 7 bases are a match to TRBD2. The sequenced material came from PBMCs. The sequence was collected from a woman under 30 in good health and CMV-seronegative. CDR3 sequence (DNA): TGTGCCAGCAGCCGGGGGGAGGACTACGAGCAGTACTTC. Residues: CASSRGEDYEQYF.